The rows below give T cell receptor beta chains drawn from one sample of a study of blood T cells in healthy people across ages. TCRdb redid the calling of the 5' RACE reads with MiXCR, one entry per CDR3 protein. The sample shows 750,000 to 1,000,000 distinct CDR3 sequences, 25% to 35% of them seen only once. These data are also associated with another study on T cells of mothers and their children.

Material for sequencing was blood. The receptors come from a woman in her thirties or forties in good health. Each CDR3 is given with its conserved first and last residue.

V gene	J gene	CDR3 protein
TRBV20-1	TRBJ2-1	CSARGTAISAHNEQFF
TRBV10-3	TRBJ2-7	CAISTGQGSSYEQYF
TRBV20-1	TRBJ1-3	CSAREGTSGNTIYF
TRBV27	.	CASSSSDKNIQYF
TRBV29-1	TRBJ2-7	CSALEGSSYNEQYF
TRBV4-3	TRBJ1-2	CASSQAQRDYGYTF
TRBV28	TRBJ1-2	CASSWGTDGNGYTF
TRBV12-3/TRBV12-4	TRBJ2-3	CASSPLGGDRHTDTQYF
TRBV7-2	TRBJ2-1	CASSLATPGQTQFF
TRBV28	TRBJ2-7	CASTLGGGGPAYEQYF
TRBV7-9	TRBJ1-2	CASSLLADIGGYTF
TRBV12-3/TRBV12-4	TRBJ2-7	CASSFSGIDEQYF
TRBV5-1	TRBJ1-1	CASSLGGQVTEAFF
TRBV7-9	TRBJ2-3	CASSYSGREQYF
TRBV2	TRBJ2-3	CASSELAGGADTQYF
TRBV27	TRBJ2-7	CASSLQGANNEQYF
TRBV7-3	TRBJ2-3	CASTNSGGRSDTQYF
TRBV6-6	TRBJ2-7	CASSYGDPPSSYEQYF
TRBV4-1	TRBJ1-5	CASSHPGDRNQPQHF
TRBV7-2	TRBJ2-2	CASSLDPISANTGELFF
TRBV7-7	TRBJ2-6	CASSPLGQGALSSGANVLTF
TRBV7-6	TRBJ2-4	CASSSTQDGNIQYF
TRBV20-1	TRBJ2-7	CSAKGGLAGDEQYF
TRBV6-5	TRBJ2-5	CASRCRAGSETQYF
TRBV12-3/TRBV12-4	TRBJ2-7	CASTAERSSYEQYF
TRBV5-1	TRBJ2-7	CASSLGDIYEQYF
TRBV12-3/TRBV12-4	TRBJ2-6	CASSFEGRWAGANVLTF
TRBV20-1	TRBJ2-5	CSARLTGRTNQETQYF
TRBV7-2	TRBJ1-5	CASSLALGFSNQPQHF
TRBV5-1	TRBJ1-4	CASKRPPSEKLFF
TRBV6-5	.	CASTYEGGRPYNEQYF
TRBV20-1	.	CSVGREYTYEQYF
TRBV20-1	TRBJ2-1	CSARDMGPNEQFF
TRBV4-1	TRBJ1-3	CASSQTYSTAGNTIYF
TRBV9	TRBJ2-1	CASSVVGGVSYNEQFF
TRBV7-9	TRBJ1-1	CASSLGRGANTEAFF
TRBV7-2	TRBJ2-1	CASSFGGGNEQFF
TRBV20-1	TRBJ1-1	CSARDFEGQGGFLSGAFF
TRBV12-3/TRBV12-4	.	CASSLRGQGIEQYF
TRBV27	TRBJ2-3	CASSLLEARTDTQYF
TRBV7-3	TRBJ2-2	CASRRGPNTGELFF
TRBV7-2	TRBJ1-2	CASSSLRTGYYGYTF
TRBV11-2	TRBJ2-5	CASSLAVSGGWETQYF
TRBV2	TRBJ1-2	CASSLGGFRGFWYGYTF
TRBV12-3/TRBV12-4	TRBJ1-2	CASSLESPGGNYGYTF
TRBV30	TRBJ1-2	CAWSVGSRQGYTF
TRBV12-3/TRBV12-4	TRBJ1-2	CASSPSPRVGYGYTF
TRBV9	TRBJ2-7	CASSVERGTHEQYF
TRBV20-1	TRBJ2-7	CSARITPGLAAGYEQYF
TRBV28	TRBJ2-7	CASTQGGPLFFYEQYF
TRBV12-3/TRBV12-4	TRBJ2-7	CASSTNPGQGASSSHEQYF
TRBV12-3/TRBV12-4	TRBJ1-1	CASSLKAETEAFF
TRBV2	TRBJ1-6	CASGGTPNSPLHF